The clone carrying this T cell receptor beta chain was observed a handful of times. Antigen unknown. The sample comes from a study of cytomegalovirus exposure and HLA in healthy donors. Samples came from healthy bone marrow donors. Study-level findings and limits: Associated with HLA alleles at 0.05 false discovery rate in a later analysis were over 15,000 TCR beta sequences.

PCR employed 60 Vbeta and 13 Jbeta primers. The assay was immunoSEQ multiplex PCR, and TCRdb's table has in-frame clones only and misses some. Of around 200,000 clones listed, over 70% are singletons. The CDR3 covers 17 residues. Germline CDR1 is GTSNPN and CDR2 is SVGIG (reference sequence). The J segment lost 5 bases and the V segment lost 4 bases, leaving 17 bases of the junction unmatched. Sequenced sample: PBMCs. The origin of this receptor is a man in his fifties or sixties in good health and CMV-seronegative. The V gene is TRBV30, the J gene TRBJ1-1, with 9 positions matching TRBD1. The CDR3 here is CAWTKKVAGTGRTEAFF. The CDR3 coding sequence is TGTGCCTGGACCAAAAAGGTGGCCGGGACAGGGCGGACTGAAGCTTTCTTT. The full variable domain, rest sourced from reference TRBV30 and TRBJ1-1, is SQTIHQWPATLVQPVGSPLSLECTVEGTSNPNLYWYRQAAGRGLQLLFYSVGIGQISSEVPQNLSASRPQDRQFILSSKKLLLSDSGFYLCAWTKKVAGTGRTEAFFGQGTRLTVV.